This TCR beta chain emerged from a study of PD-1 blockade in classical Hodgkin lymphoma. Exposure to brentuximab vedotin varied, and each patient had relapsed following autologous stem cell transplantation. Classifying best responses yielded complete response, partial response or progressive disease. On this clone: No antigen is known for it.

Trimming pared 6 bases from V and 1 base from J, leaving 18 bases between. Germline V gene lookup returns CDR1 MDHEN and CDR2 SYDVKM. The CDR3 is 16 amino acids. Profiled with immunoSEQ multiplex PCR; TCRdb holds only in-frame clones, not every one. The repertoire holds around 40,000 clones, with around 78% as singletons. General study results and limits: The origin of the repertoire differences remains undefined, with disease activity or prior therapy as possible causes. When nivolumab was started under 1 year after ASCT, patients were excluded. Before treatment, complete responders showed about the same diversity as newly diagnosed patients.

This clonotype was obtained from a human donor with classical Hodgkin lymphoma. This specimen was peripheral blood mononuclear cells (PBMCs), taken at baseline. The chain uses TRBV28 and TRBJ1-1; D unclear. CDR3 region: CASRPLYARPNTEAFF. Here the CDR3 DNA reads TGTGCCAGCAGACCACTCTACGCGAGACCGAACACTGAAGCTTTCTTT.